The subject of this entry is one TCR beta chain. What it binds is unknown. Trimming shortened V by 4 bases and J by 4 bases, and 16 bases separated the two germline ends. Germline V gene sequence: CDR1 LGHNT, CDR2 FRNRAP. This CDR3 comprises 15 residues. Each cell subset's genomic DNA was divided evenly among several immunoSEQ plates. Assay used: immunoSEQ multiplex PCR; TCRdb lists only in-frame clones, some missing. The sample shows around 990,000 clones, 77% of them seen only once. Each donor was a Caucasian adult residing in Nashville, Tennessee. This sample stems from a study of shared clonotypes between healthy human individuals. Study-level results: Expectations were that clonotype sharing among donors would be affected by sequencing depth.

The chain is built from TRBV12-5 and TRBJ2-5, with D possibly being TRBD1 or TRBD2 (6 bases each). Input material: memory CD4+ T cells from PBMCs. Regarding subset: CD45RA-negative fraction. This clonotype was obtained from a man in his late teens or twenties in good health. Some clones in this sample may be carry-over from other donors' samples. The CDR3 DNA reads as TGTGCTAGTGGTTGGGCGGAGGGGGGAAGAGAGACCCAGTACTTC. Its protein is CASGWAEGGRETQYF.